A selection of T cell receptor beta chains follows, all from one sample in a study of blood T cell repertoires in COVID-19. Using immunoSEQ multiplex PCR, the repertoire was profiled, and TCRdb retains in-frame clones only, with some absent. The data hold hundreds of thousands of clones, with roughly nine tenths observed a single time. The sample was PBMCs or T cells enriched from blood (not recorded which). The receptors derive from a man aged 25-40 years who had recovered from COVID-19. Both conserved end residues are part of each CDR3. A D gene is named only where the DNA matches it firmly. The listing skips clone size in some rows; elsewhere it reads once, few, many or a size class.

TRBJ1-5,.,.,TRBV10-2,CASSEGTPEVPQHF,TGCGCCAGCAGTGAGGGTACACCGGAGGTGCCCCAGCATTTT
TRBJ2-1,.,.,TRBV13,CASSGGRSSYNEQFF,TGTGCCAGCAGCGGGGGGAGGAGCTCCTACAATGAGCAGTTCTTC
TRBJ2-2,.,.,TRBV5-4,CASRWERETGELFF,TGTGCCAGTCGGTGGGAACGGGAAACCGGGGAGCTGTTTTTT
TRBJ1-2,.,.,TRBV23-1,CASSQSHQGSYTF,TGCGCCAGCAGTCAATCCCACCAGGGTAGCTACACCTTC
TRBJ1-2,.,TRBD1,TRBV18,CASSPSAGTDYGYTF,TGTGCCAGCTCACCTTCAGCAGGGACAGACTATGGCTACACCTTC
TRBJ2-7,.,TRBD2,TRBV29-1,CSVVVAGGREQYF,TGCAGCGTTGTGGTAGCGGGAGGTCGGGAGCAGTACTTC
TRBJ2-7,.,TRBD2,TRBV5-8,CASSLSGGWDEQYF,TGTGCCAGCAGCTTGAGCGGGGGCTGGGACGAGCAGTACTTC
TRBJ1-5,.,TRBD1,TRBV11-2,CASSLDRDQPQHF,TGTGCCAGCAGCTTGGACAGGGACCAGCCCCAGCATTTT
TRBJ1-5,.,TRBD1,TRBV18,CASSSTTGVVQPQHF,TGTGCCAGCTCATCTACGACAGGGGTGGTTCAGCCCCAGCATTTT
TRBJ2-7,.,.,TRBV28,CASSSGPEQYF,TGTGCCAGCAGTTCTGGGCCCGAGCAGTACTTC
TRBJ1-6,.,.,TRBV2,CASRSSYNSPLHF,TGTGCCAGTAGGAGCTCCTATAATTCACCCCTCCACTTT
TRBJ2-5,.,TRBD1,TRBV5-1,CASSNPGQGAETQYF,TGCGCCAGCAGCAACCCCGGACAGGGAGCAGAGACCCAGTACTTC
TRBJ1-6,.,TRBD1,TRBV28,CASSFRGTASPLHF,TGTGCCAGCAGTTTCAGGGGGACGGCTTCACCCCTCCACTTT
TRBJ2-3,.,TRBD2,TRBV5-1,CASSLESSGRTDTQYF,TGCGCCAGCAGCTTGGAGTCTAGCGGGAGGACAGATACGCAGTATTTT
TRBJ1-1,.,.,TRBV6-2/TRBV6-3,CASSYGGVPNTEAFF,TGTGCCAGCAGTTACGGCGGGGTTCCGAACACTGAAGCTTTCTTT
TRBJ2-5,.,TRBD1,TRBV7-7,CASSLGGVGETQYF,TGTGCTAGCAGCTTAGGGGGCGTCGGGGAGACCCAGTACTTC
TRBJ2-7,.,TRBD2,TRBV19,CASSRGLAGGYEQYF,TGTGCCAGTAGTAGGGGACTAGCGGGAGGCTACGAGCAGTACTTC
TRBJ1-3,.,TRBD1,TRBV29-1,CSARQGAGNTIYF,TGCAGCGCTAGACAGGGGGCTGGAAACACCATATATTTT
TRBJ1-1,once,.,TRBV19,CASNPGQMNTEAFF,TGTGCCAGTAACCCCGGACAGATGAACACTGAAGCTTTCTTT
TRBJ1-2,.,.,TRBV27,CASSGTQEVGYTF,TGTGCCAGCTCGGGTACGCAAGAGGTGGGCTACACCTTC